Detailed here is one T cell receptor beta chain. In its sample, this clonotype was seen a few times. The antigen it binds to is not known. No much larger clonotype is one base removed from it; base qualities were not supplied. The library was made by 5' RACE. Sequencing relied on an Illumina HiSeq 2500. A second about 6 to 11 cycle PCR used a sample-barcoded 5' primer and a J-beta primer mix. A unique molecular identifier was introduced onto each TCR beta cDNA molecule by a template-switch 5' adaptor carrying 12 random nucleotides. Each sample yielded at least 3 million CDR3-containing paired-end reads. First-strand cDNA synthesis was performed from all RNA using the Mint cDNA synthesis kit, with priming by a TRBC-specific oligonucleotide. All cDNA was treated with uracil-DNA glycosylase and then went through a first 18-cycle PCR with the universal primers M1SS and BC2_uni_R. On the authors' methods: For normalization, 1 million high-quality reads were randomly selected from each sample, with every read carrying a distinct molecular identifier. Reads with shared molecular identifiers were discarded instead of being binned into consensus sequences. MiTCR, with a Q25 quality threshold and the strictest error-elimination algorithm, was used for CDR3 identification, clonotype clustering and error correction. A nonparametric unseen species model with Euler transformation was used to estimate a lower bound on total TCR beta diversity. In TCRdb, the public reads were trimmed at Q25 with fastp and aligned with MiXCR, with productive beta chains retained. Rows with a matching CDR3 protein are joined into one entry that keeps the most common DNA and genes. The V and J calls were not made by the authors but by TCRdb's processing. In all, the sample holds roughly 1.5 million distinct CDR3 sequences, and about 45% of those were seen once. The ten most abundant clones make up around 4% of the sample.

These data belong to a study of blood T cells in healthy people across ages (dated by TCRdb to about 2015). Context from the whole study: In model experiments, roughly one uniquely barcoded TCR beta cDNA molecule per two T cells was captured by template switching. Using deep sequencing normalized with unique cDNA molecular identifiers, the study measured how TCR beta repertoire diversity changes with age. The donors were divided into four age groups: young (average approximately 17 years), middle-aged (about 40), aged (about 60) and long-lived (around 80). To avoid experimental bias, donors of different ages were distributed randomly across sequencing lanes. Using the same blood draw, the study looked at two additional independent replicas of 1 million unique cDNA reads for two donors, one aged 18 to 30 and the other aged 80 or older.

The CDR3 contains 15 residues, cysteine and phenylalanine counted. Only the CDR3 DNA is retained, 45 bases long and in frame from the first base. Relative to germline, V is missing 1 base and J is missing 2 bases, with 4 bases of the junction outside any gene match. CDR1 and CDR2 (SEHNR, FQNEAQ) derive from the germline V gene (reference sequence). Overall study results and their limits: As age increased, observed TCR beta diversity per million T cells dropped in a roughly linear way, and a significant reduction was already evident by age 40. The long-lived group showed more naive CD4+ T cells, fewer expanded clones and increased TCR diversity than the aged group, suggesting age selection. Since profiling was done on bulk unsorted PBMCs, naive and antigen-experienced compartments could not be conclusively compared. There was a strong correlation between observed TCR beta diversity and the percentage of naive T cells measured by flow cytometry. Donor CMV infection status was unknown, potentially confounding age-related changes in expanded clonotypes. Estimates of total diversity based on one million sequenced T cells were regarded as lower bounds and as underestimates.

The donors were some 39 Caucasian individuals from Russia, aged 6 to 90 years, who were systemically healthy. About 9.8 milliliters of peripheral blood were drawn from each donor into EDTA-treated Vacutainer tubes. Ficoll-Paque density-gradient centrifugation was used to isolate PBMCs, with at least 6 million per sample. Trizol reagent was used to extract total RNA from PBMCs, with at least 5.5 micrograms per sample. For every donor, an aliquot of PBMCs went through flow cytometry to measure the percentages of naive CD45RAhigh/CD27high T cells. The sequenced material came from blood. Recombination connected TRBV7-9 to TRBJ1-2; the central 7 bases match TRBD1. This TCR came from a woman aged 18-29 years in good health. The CDR3 reads CASSLGDSMNYGYTF. The nucleotide sequence is TGTGCCAGCAGCTTAGGGGACAGTATGAACTATGGCTACACCTTC.